The 32 T cell receptor beta chains presented below share a single source sample, sequenced in a study of tissue T cells after allogeneic stem cell transplantation. Assay: immunoSEQ multiplex PCR; the TCRdb copy retains only in-frame clones and omits some. Among over 1,500 clones, approximately 46% were seen once, and the ten largest hold 23%. Regarding time point: mouse harvest day 14 after allogeneic transplant. Tail vein injection delivered 10^7 T-cell-depleted bone marrow cells and 10^6 splenic CD5+ T cells. Sequencing was carried out using lymph node tissue. The receptors derive from a female BALB/c mouse given C57BL/6 T cells with graft-versus-host disease after an allogeneic hematopoietic cell transplant.

As to this clone: Gene labels here are mouse ones. The observed sequence ends 1 residue before the CDR3 terminus, with the missing tail filled in from the germline J gene. V gene TRBV2 combines with J gene TRBJ1-3, with D possibly TRBD1 on 5 matching bases. Trimming cost V 0 bases and J 4 bases, with 7 bases left between them. CDR1 is LGHNA and CDR2 is YSYQKL in the germline V gene. The length of the CDR3 is 14 residues. The CDR3 loop is CASSQDNRGNTLYF. The sequenced part of the CDR3 DNA is TGTGCCAGCAGCCAAGATAACAGGGGAAATACGCTCTAT.

Concerning this clone itself: Gene labels here are mouse ones. Read coverage stops 1 residue before the CDR3 terminus; the germline J gene supplies the remainder. The chain carries TRBV3 and TRBJ2-7, with 8 nucleotides matching TRBD2. Germline V lookup: CDR1 SNHLY, CDR2 FYNGKV (reference sequence). V shed 4 bases and J 4 bases; nucleotides not matched to a gene: 6. The CDR3 runs to 14 residues. CDR3 in amino acids: CASSSGLASYEQYF. CDR3 DNA, as far as it was read: TGTGCCAGCAGCTCGGGACTGGCCTCTTATGAACAGTAC.

With respect to this clone: Gene names refer to mouse genes. The CDR3 sequence: CASSLGTGGSQNTLYF. The sequenced part of the CDR3 DNA is TGTGCCAGCTCTCTCGGGACTGGGGGTAGTCAAAACACCTTGTAC. V gene TRBV12-2 combines with J gene TRBJ2-4; 11 positions match TRBD2. The DNA ends 1 residue before the CDR3 does, and the rest of the CDR3 is filled in from the germline J gene. Germline V gene sequence: CDR1 SGHLS, CDR2 HYDKME. The CDR3 has 16 amino acids. Trimming at V came to 0 bases and at J to 0 bases, leaving 1 base not matched to a gene.

About this clone itself: Gene labels here are mouse ones. The read stops 1 residue short of the end of the CDR3; the missing end is completed from the germline J gene. The genes are TRBV12-2 and TRBJ2-5; D uncertain. CDR1 is SGHLS and CDR2 is HYDKME in the germline V gene. This CDR3 is built from 14 residues. The germline V and J ends were trimmed by 0 bases and 1 base, with 7 bases remaining between them. Incomplete CDR3 DNA: TGTGCCAGCTCTCTCGGGTGGGACCAAGACACCCAGTAC. Residues: CASSLGWDQDTQY. The full CDR3 protein is CASSLGWDQDTQYF.

For this clone: Germline and genes: mouse. The read terminates 1 residue before the CDR3 end, so the remaining end is supplied by the germline J gene. V and J are TRBV12-2 and TRBJ2-2; 10 bases agree with TRBD1. This CDR3 contains 16 residues. The germline gives CDR1 SGHLS, CDR2 HYDKME. V trimming: 2 bases; J trimming: 0 bases; junction bases outside the gene matches: 2. CDR3 sequence: CASSPDRGPNTGQLYF. The covered CDR3 bases are TGTGCCAGCTCTCCCGACAGGGGGCCAAACACCGGGCAGCTCTAC.

There are a few counts of this clone. Any gene name here is a mouse gene name. The read stops 1 residue short of the end of the CDR3; the missing end is completed from the germline J gene. The genes are TRBV3 and TRBJ2-7, with 8 bases that match TRBD2. The germline CDR1 and CDR2 sequences are SNHLY and FYNGKV (reference sequence). V dropped 1 base and J dropped 6; count of bases not matched to a gene: 2. This CDR3 has 13 residues. CDR3 bases read: TGTGCCAGCAGCTTAGAAACTGGGGGTGAACAGTAC. Residues: CASSLETGGEQY. The full CDR3 protein is CASSLETGGEQYF.

Of note for this clone: Mouse germline and gene names are used. The read falls 1 residue short of the CDR3 end, and the missing part is taken from the germline J gene. The J gene is TRBJ1-2, the V gene TRBV26; 10 positions match TRBD1. V lost 6 bases, J lost 0 bases, and 4 bases stayed unmatched. Per germline, CDR1 KGHPV and CDR2 FQNQEV (reference sequence). This CDR3 has 15 residues. The CDR3 protein is CASRRQGASNSDYTF. The sequenced CDR3 bases are TGTGCCAGCAGGCGACAGGGGGCTTCAAACTCCGACTACACC.

Concerning this clone: Mouse names are used for the genes. The sequence runs out 1 residue before the end of the CDR3; the remainder is reconstructed from the germline J gene. The chain links TRBV5 to TRBJ2-4; 10 bases line up with TRBD2. The CDR3 has 17 amino acids. Germline loops: CDR1 LGHNA, CDR2 YNLKQL (reference sequence). V lost 4 bases to trimming and J lost 0 bases; unmatched junction nucleotides: 7. CDR3 DNA (partial): TGTGCCAGCAGCCCCCGACTGGGGGGCCCTAGTCAAAACACCTTGTAC. It specifies CASSPRLGGPSQNTLY. The entire CDR3 reads CASSPRLGGPSQNTLYF.

Concerning this clone: Genes here carry mouse names. CDR3 sequence reads: CASSLEGRSAETLYF. The covered CDR3 bases are TGTGCAAGCAGCTTAGAGGGGAGGAGTGCAGAAACGCTGTAT. V usage is TRBV16 and J usage is TRBJ2-3; D is unclear. Read data end 1 residue before the CDR3 end; the end is taken from the germline J gene. Germline CDR1 SGHSA, CDR2 FRNQAP. The length of the CDR3 is 15 residues. Trimming cost V 0 bases and J 0 bases, with 7 bases left between them.

The sample holds a few counts of this clone. These gene names are mouse names. The CDR3 end falls 1 residue outside the read, so it is completed with the germline J gene. This chain uses TRBV20 with TRBJ2-4, with D perhaps being TRBD1 or TRBD2 (5 bases each). This CDR3 contains 15 residues. The V end was cut by 0 bases, the J end by 0 bases, with 10 bases between. Per the germline V gene, CDR1 is GFQATS and CDR2 is STVNSAI. The covered CDR3 bases are TGTGGTGCTAGGGAGAACGGGGCGAGTCAAAACACCTTGTAC. This sequence encodes CGARENGASQNTLY. Given in full, the CDR3 is CGARENGASQNTLYF.

For this clone: Gene names are mouse gene names. The CDR3 end lies 1 residue beyond the end of the read and is filled in from the germline J gene. The V call is TRBV2, the J call TRBJ2-5, with 9 bases aligning to TRBD1. Germline V gene data show CDR1 as LGHNA and CDR2 as YSYQKL. Germline trimming cut 1 base from V and 2 bases from J; bases unmatched to any gene: 7. CDR3 length: 17 residues. Incomplete CDR3 DNA: TGTGCCAGCAGCCAAGCCGGACAGGGGAGGGGCCAAGACACCCAGTAC. Amino acids: CASSQAGQGRGQDTQY. From start to end, the CDR3 is CASSQAGQGRGQDTQYF.

This clone turned up a few times. Genes and germline are mouse. The sequenced fragment ends 1 residue before the CDR3 boundary, so the rest is inferred from the germline J gene. This chain connects TRBV15 to TRBJ1-3, with D perhaps matching TRBD1 (5 bases). This CDR3 region has 14 residues. Trimming pared 5 bases from V and 0 bases from J, leaving 8 bases between. Germline V gives CDR1 SGHND, CDR2 FRSKSL. CDR3 sequence reads: CASSGGDSGNTLYF. Partial CDR3 DNA: TGTGCCAGCAGTGGGGGAGATTCTGGAAATACGCTCTAT.

This clone has a handful of counts. Germline and genes: mouse. The missing CDR3 end, 1 residue past where the read stops, is filled in from the germline J gene. This chain links TRBV26 with TRBJ2-7; TRBD1 matches 7 bases. Germline V gene sequence: CDR1 KGHPV, CDR2 FQNQEV (reference sequence). The J segment lost 3 bases and the V segment lost 1 base, leaving 3 bases of the junction unmatched. CDR3 length: 14 amino acids. The sequenced part of the CDR3 DNA is TGTGCCAGCAGTCTGTGGAGACAGGGCTATGAACAGTAC. As protein: CASSLWRQGYEQY. The CDR3 reads in full as CASSLWRQGYEQYF. Together with reference TRBV26 and TRBJ2-7, the CDR3 gives the full variable domain: NSKVIQTPRYLVKGQGQKAKMRCIPEKGHPVVFWYQQNKNNEFKFLINFQNQEVLQQIDMTEKRFSAECPSNSPCSLEIQSSEAGDSALYLCASSLWRQGYEQYFGPGTRLTVL.

This clone has just a few counts. Any gene name here is a mouse gene name. The read ends 1 residue before the CDR3 terminus; that terminus is restored from the germline J gene. The J gene is TRBJ2-7, the V gene TRBV13-2; TRBD2 aligns across 11 bases. The ends lost 4 bases at V and 7 bases at J; junction bases unmatched: 7. The length of the CDR3 is 14 residues. Germline-derived CDR1 and CDR2 are NNHNN and SYGAGS (reference sequence). The CDR3 sequence is CASGRLGGRREQYF. Partial CDR3 DNA: TGTGCCAGCGGTCGACTGGGGGGGAGGAGAGAACAGTAC.

In regard to this clone: Gene names denote mouse genes. The read stops 1 residue short of the end of the CDR3; the missing end is completed from the germline J gene. This chain uses TRBV26 with TRBJ2-1; no clear D. CDR1 is KGHPV and CDR2 is FQNQEV in the germline V gene (reference sequence). The V end was cut by 0 bases, the J end by 0 bases, with 6 bases between. The CDR3 spans 15 residues. The CDR3 here is CASSLSGYNYAEQFF. The covered CDR3 bases are TGTGCCAGCAGTCTGTCTGGGTATAACTATGCTGAGCAGTTC.

This clone ranks as large. All gene names here are mouse names. The part of the CDR3 DNA that was read is TGTGCCAGCAGCCAGGGCACAGAAGTCTTC. It codes for CASSQGTEVF. The CDR3 in full is CASSQGTEVFF. V gene TRBV5 combines with J gene TRBJ1-1; D remains unclear. Read data end 1 residue before the CDR3 end; the end is taken from the germline J gene. CDR1 is LGHNA, CDR2 YNLKQL, per germline (reference sequence). Trimming cost V 3 bases and J 4 bases, with 3 bases left between them. The CDR3 is made up of 11 amino acids.

This clone was seen more than once but under ten times. Germline and genes here are mouse. The sequence runs out 1 residue before the end of the CDR3; the remainder is reconstructed from the germline J gene. The chain recombines TRBV12-1 with TRBJ1-1; 7 nucleotides align to TRBD1. Germline V gene data show CDR1 as SGHSN and CDR2 as HYEKVE. The CDR3 has 14 residues. Trimming took 1 base from V and 3 from J; bases not matched to a gene: 4. This CDR3 reads CASSLGRGDTEVFF. The sequenced part of the CDR3 DNA is TGTGCCAGCTCTCTTGGCAGGGGGGACACAGAAGTCTTC.

Comments on this clone: Mouse gene names and germline throughout. The CDR3 end lies 1 residue beyond the end of the read and is filled in from the germline J gene. The chain joins TRBV13-1 to TRBJ1-2; 9 bases are a match to TRBD1. CDR3 length equals 13 residues. The V gene end was trimmed by 3 bases and the J gene end by 6 bases; junction bases not matched to a gene: 3. Germline V gene data show CDR1 as NSHNY and CDR2 as SYGAGN. The chain's CDR3 is CASSGGQGPDYTF. The DNA read from the CDR3 is TGTGCCAGCAGTGGGGGACAGGGACCCGACTACACC.

This clone was counted only a few times. The gene names given are mouse names. The read ends 1 residue before the CDR3 terminus; that terminus is restored from the germline J gene. The chain combines TRBV26 with TRBJ1-1, with D possibly matching TRBD1 (5 bases). Trimming stripped 6 bases from V and 4 bases from J, with 6 bases between. The CDR3 consists of 11 residues. CDR1 is KGHPV, CDR2 FQNQEV, per germline (reference sequence). The CDR3 bases that were read are TGTGCCAGCAGCAGGGTCACAGAAGTCTTC. It codes for CASSRVTEVF. The entire CDR3 protein reads CASSRVTEVFF. The variable domain in full, completed from reference TRBV26 and TRBJ1-1, reads NSKVIQTPRYLVKGQGQKAKMRCIPEKGHPVVFWYQQNKNNEFKFLINFQNQEVLQQIDMTEKRFSAECPSNSPCSLEIQSSEAGDSALYLCASSRVTEVFFGKGTRLTVV.

Regarding this clone: These gene names are mouse names. Coverage ceases 1 residue before the CDR3 finishes, and the germline J gene fills in the end. V is TRBV3 and J is TRBJ1-1, with D perhaps TRBD1 (5 bases). The CDR3 is 13 amino acids. The V end was cut by 2 bases, the J end by 3 bases, with 7 bases between. The V gene's germline CDR1 is SNHLY and CDR2 FYNGKV (reference sequence). Incomplete CDR3 DNA: TGTGCCAGCAGCTTACAACAGGACACAGAAGTCTTC. Its protein product is CASSLQQDTEVF. The CDR3 in its entirety is CASSLQQDTEVFF.

Remarks on this clone: Gene names are mouse gene names. The read stops 1 residue short of the end of the CDR3; the missing end is completed from the germline J gene. The V gene is TRBV4, the J gene TRBJ2-2; 8 bases match TRBD2. This CDR3 has 14 residues. Germline-derived CDR1 and CDR2 are LGHDT and YNNKQL (reference sequence). V dropped 4 bases and J dropped 3; count of bases not matched to a gene: 1. CDR3 sequence: CASSLDWDTGQLYF. CDR3 bases read: TGTGCCAGCAGCTTGGACTGGGACACCGGGCAGCTCTAC.

Points on this clone: Gene and germline names: mouse. The read comes to an end 1 residue before the CDR3 does, leaving the germline J gene to fill in the end. The chain employs TRBV15 and TRBJ2-1; the match to TRBD1 covers 7 bases. The V segment lost 1 base and the J segment 3 bases; nucleotides outside the gene matches: 3. The CDR3 is 15 residues long. Germline CDR1 is SGHND and CDR2 is FRSKSL. CDR3 protein: CASSLVTGVYAEQFF. Partial CDR3 DNA: TGTGCCAGCAGTTTAGTAACAGGGGTCTATGCTGAGCAGTTC.

As to this clone: Gene names refer to mouse genes. The read ends 1 residue before the CDR3 terminus; that terminus is restored from the germline J gene. J is TRBJ1-6 and V is TRBV29; tentative D call: TRBD1 (5 bases). TRBJ1-6 is annotated as an ORF whose role is uncertain. Germline V lookup: CDR1 MSHET, CDR2 SYDVDS. The ends were cut back, 3 bases at V and 4 bases at J, with 7 bases in the middle. The CDR3 extends over 14 amino acids. The DNA read from the CDR3 is TGTGCTAGCAGTTTTGGGGGATATAATTCGCCCCTCTAC. Its protein product is CASSFGGYNSPLY. In full, the CDR3 reads CASSFGGYNSPLYF.

Remarks on this clone: The germline and genes are mouse ones. The DNA ends 1 residue before the CDR3 does, and the rest of the CDR3 is filled in from the germline J gene. This chain links TRBV13-2 with TRBJ2-4; 10 nucleotides match TRBD2. V shed 2 bases, J shed 1 base, and the junction held 4 bases outside the gene matches. Germline CDR1 is NNHNN and CDR2 is SYGAGS (reference sequence). The CDR3 is made up of 16 amino acids. CDR3 amino acids: CASGDWGGAGQNTLYF. Incomplete CDR3 DNA: TGTGCCAGCGGTGACTGGGGGGGCGCCGGTCAAAACACCTTGTAC.

This clone qualifies as large (0.1 to 1%). Gene and germline names: mouse. The CDR3 end is not reached by the read, which stops 1 residue before it; the germline J gene fills it in. The chain carries TRBV1 and TRBJ1-1, with D possibly TRBD1 on 5 matching bases. Trimming shortened V by 1 base and J by 4 bases, and 7 bases separated the two germline ends. Germline V gene lookup returns CDR1 NSQYPW and CDR2 LRSPGD (reference sequence). CDR3 length: 13 residues. The CDR3 reads CTCSAGGSTEVFF. CDR3 DNA, as far as it was read: TGCACCTGCAGTGCAGGGGGCAGCACAGAAGTCTTC.

This clone turned up a few times. The genes are named according to mouse. The read finishes 1 residue shy of the CDR3 end, and the germline J gene is used to complete it. The chain is built from TRBV13-2 and TRBJ2-3; the D gene is possibly TRBD1 (6 bases). V lost 5 bases to trimming and J lost 0 bases, with 10 bases between them. Germline V gives CDR1 NNHNN, CDR2 SYGAGS (reference sequence). CDR3 length: 14 residues. CDR3 DNA (partial): TGTGCCAGCGGCGGACAGCCTAGTGCAGAAACGCTGTAT. Translated: CASGGQPSAETLY. The whole CDR3 sequence reads CASGGQPSAETLYF.

Judged by abundance, this clone is medium-sized. The gene symbols are mouse symbols. The CDR3 end is not reached by the read, which stops 1 residue before it; the germline J gene fills it in. The V call is TRBV12-1, the J call TRBJ1-4; 7 bases align to TRBD1. V was pared by 1 base and J by 7 bases, with 5 bases of the junction left unmatched. This CDR3 has 14 residues. Looked up from germline, CDR1 is SGHSN and CDR2 is HYEKVE. The sequenced CDR3 bases are TGTGCCAGCTCTCTGAGGGGGCGAAGCGAAAGATTATTT. Protein: CASSLRGRSERLF. The whole CDR3 protein is CASSLRGRSERLFF.

About this clone: Gene and germline names: mouse. The CDR3 goes on 1 residue after the read ends, and that part is filled in from the germline J gene. V and J are TRBV23 and TRBJ2-3. CDR3 size: 13 residues. CDR1 KGHTA and CDR2 FQNQQP come from the germline V gene. This CDR3 reads CSSIRDSAETLYF. The sequenced CDR3 bases are TGCTCCAGCATCCGGGACAGTGCAGAAACGCTGTAT.

A remark on this clone: Gene names and germline refer to mouse. The CDR3 is cut off 1 residue early in the read; its end comes from the germline J gene. This chain links TRBV16 with TRBJ2-7, with 8 bases identical to TRBD2. The CDR3 runs 14 residues. After removal of 4 bases from V and 7 bases from J, the junction contained 9 bases not matched to a gene. CDR1 is SGHSA, CDR2 FRNQAP, per germline. The DNA read from the CDR3 is TGTGCAAGCAGCTCGGGGGGGGCGCGTTGGGAACAGTAC. Translation: CASSSGGARWEQY. The full CDR3 reads CASSSGGARWEQYF.

As to this clone: Germline and genes here are mouse. The sequenced CDR3 bases are TGTGCCAGCGGTGGGCGACAGGGATATAATTCGCCCCTCTAC. This encodes CASGGRQGYNSPLY. The CDR3 in its entirety is CASGGRQGYNSPLYF. The chain combines TRBV13-2 with TRBJ1-6; 7 nucleotides align to TRBD1. The CDR3 is cut off 1 residue early in the read; its end comes from the germline J gene. TRBJ1-6 is classed as an ORF, of uncertain function. CDR3 length: 15 amino acids. Per germline, CDR1 NNHNN and CDR2 SYGAGS (reference sequence). V lost 3 bases, J lost 4 bases, and 4 bases stayed unmatched.

Remarks on this clone: Here the gene names and germline are mouse. The CDR3 end falls 1 residue outside the read, so it is completed with the germline J gene. This chain uses TRBV12-2 with TRBJ2-3; possibly TRBD2 for D (6 bases). Trimming stripped 2 bases from V and 0 bases from J, with 14 bases between. This CDR3 contains 16 residues. Germline assignment: CDR1 SGHLS and CDR2 HYDKME. The sequenced part of the CDR3 DNA is TGTGCCAGCTCTCCCCGACTGGATCCTAGTGCAGAAACGCTGTAT. Translating it yields CASSPRLDPSAETLY. The whole CDR3 is CASSPRLDPSAETLYF.

Turning to this clone: Gene names denote mouse genes. The read stops 1 residue short of the end of the CDR3; the missing end is completed from the germline J gene. The V gene is TRBV13-1, the J gene TRBJ1-4; TRBD1 might be the D (6 bases). The germline gives CDR1 NSHNY, CDR2 SYGAGN. Trimming took 1 base from V and 8 from J, leaving 15 bases between them. The CDR3 is 15 amino acids. The CDR3 sequence is CASSDRGGAGERLFF. The sequenced part of the CDR3 DNA is TGTGCCAGCAGTGATCGCGGGGGGGCGGGAGAAAGATTATTT.